The 25 T cell receptor beta chains below were found in one sample sequenced in a study of a mutant IDH1 vaccine in newly diagnosed glioma. These receptors' targets are unknown. Time point specified: week 5, during vaccination. Topical imiquimod was applied with each vaccine dose, which held 300 ug of mutant IDH1 20-mer peptide. Using immunoSEQ multiplex PCR, the repertoire was profiled, and TCRdb retains in-frame clones only, with some absent. The sample records over 55,000 clones, 82% being singletons. Source: PBMCs, taken from a glioma patient whose treatment included an IDH1 peptide vaccine. The receptor source for this set is a woman aged 18 to 35 with glioma. Some clones in this sample may be carry-over from other donors' samples.

The chain carries TRBV5-1 and TRBJ1-1; D is perhaps TRBD1 (5 bases). CDR3 size: 14 residues. Germline CDR1 SGHRS, CDR2 YFSETQ. The ends were cut back, 4 bases at V and 1 base at J, with 11 bases in the middle. For the CDR3, the DNA is TGCGCCAGCAGCCTCATAGGGGCGAACACTGAAGCTTTCTTT. Amino acid sequence: CASSLIGANTEAFF.

This rearrangement joins TRBV5-4 to TRBJ2-1; TRBD2 aligns across 8 bases. The CDR3 length is 16 residues. V shed 4 bases, J shed 4 bases, and the junction held 10 bases outside the gene matches. The germline gives CDR1 SGHNT, CDR2 YYREEE (reference sequence). CDR3 coding DNA: TGTGCCAGCAGCCCTGGGGTAGCGGGATTGTACAATGAGCAGTTCTTC. Translation gives CASSPGVAGLYNEQFF.

This clone showed up just a few times. The V call is TRBV2, the J call TRBJ2-3; D perhaps matches TRBD2 (5 bases). CDR3 size: 14 residues. The V gene lost 6 bases and the J gene lost 10 bases, with 20 bases spanning the gap. CDR1 and CDR2 (germline): SNHLY, FYNNEI. The CDR3 sequence: CASRDYRGRGAQYF. As DNA, the CDR3 is TGTGCCAGCAGGGATTACAGAGGGAGAGGTGCGCAGTATTTT.

This clone came up a few times. V is TRBV4-2 and J is TRBJ1-1; 9 nucleotides agree with TRBD1. Per germline, CDR1 LGHNA and CDR2 YNFKEQ. Trimming removed 0 bases from V and 1 base from J; junction bases left unmatched: 0. The CDR3 has 15 residues. As DNA, the CDR3 is TGTGCCAGCAGCCAAGAGGGACAGGGGAACACTGAAGCTTTCTTT. Translation: CASSQEGQGNTEAFF.

This clone was counted a single time. V usage is TRBV4-1 and J usage is TRBJ1-2, with D unresolved. Trimming pared 3 bases from V and 6 bases from J, leaving 14 bases between. This CDR3 is built from 14 residues. The V gene's germline CDR1 is MGHRA and CDR2 YSYEKL. The CDR3 loop reads CASSQIRASNGYTF. The CDR3 coding sequence is TGCGCCAGCAGCCAGATCCGGGCTTCAAATGGCTACACCTTC.

This sequence joins TRBV10-3 and TRBJ1-5; 9 nucleotides agree with TRBD1. Germline V gene data show CDR1 as ENHRY and CDR2 as SYGVKD. After removal of 4 bases from V and 9 bases from J, the junction contained 4 bases not matched to a gene. The CDR3 consists of 13 residues. The CDR3, as DNA: TGTGCCATCAGTGCGACAGGGGGAAGGCCCCAGCATTTT. Translation: CAISATGGRPQHF.

V is TRBV19 and J is TRBJ1-4; 9 bases are a match to TRBD1. With V trimmed by 5 bases and J by 1 base, 11 bases remained unmatched. In germline, CDR1 is LNHDA, CDR2 SQIVND (reference sequence). This CDR3 region has 18 residues. The CDR3 region has the DNA TGTGCCAGTAGTCCCACGGGACAGGGAAGGAGAACTAATGAAAAACTGTTTTTT. Translated, it gives CASSPTGQGRRTNEKLFF.

This clone was detected once. CDR3 loop: CASSQDRGAGQGSGANVLTF. CDR3 bases: TGCGCCAGCAGCCAAGATCGGGGTGCGGGACAGGGCTCTGGGGCCAACGTCCTGACTTTC. The chain joins TRBV4-1 to TRBJ2-6, with 9 bases aligning to TRBD1. The CDR3 is 20 residues long. Germline-derived CDR1 and CDR2 are MGHRA and YSYEKL. V trimming: 0 bases; J trimming: 0 bases; junction bases outside the gene matches: 9.

The genes are TRBV10-1 and TRBJ2-5; D is unclear. CDR1 is WNHNN and CDR2 is SYGVQD in the germline V gene (reference sequence). The germline V and J ends were trimmed by 0 bases and 7 bases, with 18 bases remaining between them. The CDR3 runs 16 residues. The CDR3 DNA reads as TGCGCCAGCAGTGAGTCGCCCCCAGCCCACCACGGGACCCAGTACTTC. Protein product: CASSESPPAHHGTQYF.

The rearrangement uses TRBV29-1 and TRBJ2-3; TRBD2 matches 8 bases. This CDR3 spans 14 amino acids. Losses at the gene ends were 7 bases for V and 3 bases for J; bases not matched to a gene: 9. The germline CDR1 and CDR2 sequences are SQVTM and ANQGSEA. The CDR3 protein is CSARRGVGTDTQYF. Here the CDR3 DNA reads TGCAGCGCACGGCGGGGGGTTGGGACAGATACGCAGTATTTT.

The J gene is TRBJ2-6, the V gene TRBV5-4; D not certain. Germline assignment: CDR1 SGHNT and CDR2 YYREEE (reference sequence). CDR3 length: 17 amino acids. Trimming took 2 bases from V and 1 from J, leaving 13 bases between them. CDR3: CASSFGPPKSGANVLTF. The CDR3 nucleotides are TGTGCCAGCAGCTTTGGACCGCCCAAATCTGGGGCCAACGTCCTGACTTTC.

The chain recombines TRBV6-1 with TRBJ2-1, with 8 positions matching TRBD2. J was trimmed by 0 bases and V by 5 bases; bases with no gene match: 3. This CDR3 spans 15 amino acids. CDR1 MNHNS and CDR2 SASEGT come from the germline V gene. The CDR3 region has the DNA TGTGCCAGCAGTCCGGGAGGGAGCTCCTACAATGAGCAGTTCTTC. Its protein is CASSPGGSSYNEQFF.

The chain uses TRBV2 and TRBJ1-5; D might be TRBD1 (6 bases). This CDR3 is built from 15 residues. Germline CDR1 and CDR2: SNHLY and FYNNEI. Trimming took 2 bases from V and 6 from J, leaving 14 bases between them. CDR3 bases: TGTGCCAGCAGTGAATACAGGGTTATGGGTCAGCCCCAGCATTTT. Its translation: CASSEYRVMGQPQHF. Together with reference TRBV2 and TRBJ1-5, the CDR3 gives the full variable domain: EPEVTQTPSHQVTQMGQEVILRCVPISNHLYFYWYRQILGQKVEFLVSFYNNEISEKSEIFDDQFSVERPDGSNFTLKIRSTKLEDSAMYFCASSEYRVMGQPQHFGDGTRLSIL.

The chain is built from TRBV5-4 and TRBJ2-2, with D uncertain. This CDR3 region has 17 residues. V lost 0 bases to trimming and J lost 2 bases, with 14 bases between them. Germline CDR1 is SGHNT and CDR2 is YYREEE (reference sequence). In DNA form, the CDR3 reads TGTGCCAGCAGCTTGGCCACCGGACGGCTTAACACCGGGGAGCTGTTTTTT. This encodes CASSLATGRLNTGELFF.

This clone was picked up a small number of times. The chain couples TRBV6-6 to TRBJ2-5; D gene uncertain. The germline gives CDR1 MNHNY, CDR2 SVGAGI (reference sequence). The CDR3 runs to 11 residues. The germline V and J ends were trimmed by 8 bases and 5 bases, with 9 bases remaining between them. The CDR3 sequence: CASAPGETQYF. In nucleotides, the CDR3 is TGTGCCAGCGCCCCCGGGGAGACCCAGTACTTC.

The chain links TRBV28 to TRBJ1-1; the match to TRBD1 covers 8 bases. The CDR3 runs 18 residues. The V gene's germline CDR1 is MDHEN and CDR2 SYDVKM. Germline trimming cut 6 bases from V and 0 bases from J; bases unmatched to any gene: 15. CDR3 loop: CASSPLLGQGGLNTEAFF. CDR3 nucleotides: TGTGCCAGCAGCCCCCTCCTCGGACAGGGAGGGTTGAACACTGAAGCTTTCTTT.

The chain links TRBV30 to TRBJ1-4; D may be TRBD1 (6 bases). V was trimmed by 8 bases and J by 5 bases, leaving 18 bases between them. Germline CDR1 GTSNPN, CDR2 SVGIG (reference sequence). The CDR3 sequence is 14 residues long. In nucleotides, the CDR3 is TGTGCCAATAAAGGGGGTATCAGGAATGAAAAACTGTTTTTT. This sequence encodes CANKGGIRNEKLFF. The full variable domain, completed using reference TRBV30 and TRBJ1-4, is SQTIHQWPATLVQPVGSPLSLECTVEGTSNPNLYWYRQAAGRGLQLLFYSVGIGQISSEVPQNLSASRPQDRQFILSSKKLLLSDSGFYLCANKGGIRNEKLFFGSGTQLSVL.

Ten or more counts support this clone. This rearrangement joins TRBV29-1 to TRBJ1-1; tentative D call: TRBD1 (5 bases). This CDR3 comprises 13 residues. The germline V and J ends were trimmed by 1 base and 5 bases, with 11 bases remaining between them. The germline CDR1 and CDR2 sequences are SQVTM and ANQGSEA. CDR3 region: CSVEGQGRTEAFF. CDR3 bases: TGCAGCGTTGAAGGGCAGGGTAGGACTGAAGCTTTCTTT.

This CDR3 reads CASSELDRGYTF. CDR3 DNA: TGTGCCAGTAGTGAGCTGGACAGAGGCTACACCTTC. This chain uses TRBV19 with TRBJ1-2, with D maybe TRBD1 (6 bases). CDR1 is LNHDA, CDR2 SQIVND, per germline (reference sequence). This CDR3 contains 12 residues. The V end was cut by 5 bases, the J end by 8 bases, with 12 bases between.

This clone was detected only a few times. The chain has TRBV5-4 and TRBJ2-3; the match to TRBD2 covers 8 bases. V shed 4 bases and J 3 bases; nucleotides not matched to a gene: 7. The germline CDR1 and CDR2 sequences are SGHNT and YYREEE (reference sequence). The CDR3 is 15 amino acids. In DNA form, the CDR3 reads TGTGCCAGCAGCGGGGGGGGACTAGGAACAGATACGCAGTATTTT. Its translation: CASSGGGLGTDTQYF.

The chain carries TRBV6-1 and TRBJ2-7; the D gene could be TRBD1 or TRBD2 (5 bases each). The CDR3 spans 16 residues. Germline CDR1 MNHNS, CDR2 SASEGT. V dropped 1 base and J dropped 0 bases, with 13 bases sitting between them. The CDR3 here is CASSEGGTFVSYEQYF. Here the CDR3 DNA reads TGTGCCAGCAGTGAAGGGGGGACCTTCGTCTCCTACGAGCAGTACTTC.

The V call is TRBV19, the J call TRBJ1-2; D ambiguous. CDR3 size: 11 residues. Germline CDR1 is LNHDA and CDR2 is SQIVND (reference sequence). V was pared by 7 bases and J by 6 bases, with 9 bases between. This CDR3 reads CASKKSHGYTF. The DNA of the CDR3 is TGTGCCAGTAAAAAGTCCCATGGCTACACCTTC.

This chain links TRBV4-3 with TRBJ1-2; 10 bases agree with TRBD1. The length of the CDR3 is 17 residues. Germline values: CDR1 LGHNA, CDR2 YSLEER. The junction had 7 bases not matched to a gene; V was cut back by 1 base and J by 2 bases. The CDR3: CASSQALDRGPNYGYTF. DNA for the CDR3: TGCGCCAGCAGCCAAGCCCTAGACAGGGGGCCCAACTATGGCTACACCTTC.

This chain connects TRBV7-2 to TRBJ2-7; 7 nucleotides line up with TRBD2. The ends lost 0 bases at V and 0 bases at J; junction bases unmatched: 5. Germline V CDR1 and CDR2: SGHTA, FQGNSA. The CDR3 has 16 amino acids. The CDR3 here is CASSLAGGRSSYEQYF. The CDR3, as DNA: TGTGCCAGCAGCTTAGCCGGGGGGAGGAGCTCCTACGAGCAGTACTTC.

This sequence joins TRBV19 and TRBJ1-2; D gene uncertain. With 1 base removed from V and 6 bases from J, the gap between germline ends came to 6 bases. Germline CDR1 is LNHDA and CDR2 is SQIVND (reference sequence). This CDR3 is 12 amino acids long. Here the CDR3 reads CASSIGRNGYTF. As DNA, the CDR3 is TGTGCCAGTAGTATAGGGCGGAATGGCTACACCTTC.